This entry lists 19 T cell receptor beta chains sequenced from one sample in a study of blood T cell repertoires in COVID-19 (TCRdb year 2020). Library construction relied on the immunoSEQ multiplex PCR assay. Imported from immuneACCESS, the table was reduced by TCRdb to in-frame sequences with V and J called. These copies leave out some clones; in studies compared against another copy, an unresolved V gene accounts for under half, and the cause of the remainder is not known. The sample table lists some 150,000 clones, over 80% of them with a count of one. The ten biggest clones cover 1.5% to 2% of the sample. Sequencing input: peripheral blood. These receptors all stem from a human donor in a cohort sampled during active COVID-19.

The V call is TRBV3-1 (or the pseudogene TRBV3-2), the J call TRBJ2-1; D ambiguous. Germline V gene lookup returns CDR1 LGHDT and CDR2 YNNKEL (reference sequence). V was clipped by 2 bases and J by 3 bases, with 14 bases between them. The CDR3 extends over 16 amino acids. The CDR3 sequence: CASSQPFSEFYNEQFF. CDR3 coding DNA: TGTGCCAGCAGCCAACCGTTCTCCGAGTTCTACAATGAGCAGTTCTTC.

The rearrangement joins TRBV15 to TRBJ2-7; 9 nucleotides agree with TRBD2. V shed 4 bases, J shed 3 bases, and the junction held 4 bases outside the gene matches. The CDR3 is made up of 14 amino acids. CDR1 is LNHNV, CDR2 YYDKDF, per germline (reference sequence). The CDR3: CATSTGLADYEQYF. The CDR3 coding sequence is TGTGCCACCAGCACGGGACTAGCCGACTACGAGCAGTACTTC. Supplemented by reference TRBV15 and TRBJ2-7, the full variable domain reads DAMVIQNPRYQVTQFGKPVTLSCSQTLNHNVMYWYQQKSSQAPKLLFHYYDKDFNNEADTPDNFQSRRPNTSFCFLDIRSPGLGDTAMYLCATSTGLADYEQYFGPGTRLTVT.

The V gene is TRBV6-2 or TRBV6-3, the J gene TRBJ2-7; maybe TRBD1 (5 bases). The CDR3 extends over 14 amino acids. Trimming shortened V by 3 bases and J by 3 bases, and 12 bases separated the two germline ends. Germline CDR1 MNHEY, CDR2 SVGEGT. The CDR3 DNA is TGTGCCAGCAGTTATAGTAGGGGTCACTACGAGCAGTACTTC. Translating it yields CASSYSRGHYEQYF.

The genes are TRBV6-6 and TRBJ2-5; TRBD2 aligns across 7 bases. The CDR3 totals 16 residues. V shed 0 bases, J shed 4 bases, and the junction held 8 bases outside the gene matches. Germline V lookup: CDR1 MNHNY, CDR2 SVGAGI (reference sequence). The CDR3 is CASSYSGGGRRETQYF. Written as DNA, the CDR3 is TGTGCCAGCAGTTACTCGGGGGGAGGGCGGAGAGAGACCCAGTACTTC.

The chain uses TRBV7-9 and TRBJ2-3, with D possibly being TRBD1 (6 bases). From germline, CDR1 is SEHNR and CDR2 FQNEAQ (reference sequence). CDR3 length: 16 amino acids. Trimming cost V 1 base and J 7 bases, with 18 bases left between them. CDR3 sequence reads: CASSLEGTRGGNTQYF. In nucleotides, the CDR3 is TGTGCCAGCAGCTTAGAAGGGACACGGGGTGGTAATACGCAGTATTTT. Combining the CDR3 with reference TRBV7-9 and TRBJ2-3 gives the whole variable domain DTGVSQNPRHKITKRGQNVTFRCDPISEHNRLYWYRQTLGQGPEFLTYFQNEAQLEKSRLLSDRFSAERPKGSFSTLEIQRTEQGDSAMYLCASSLEGTRGGNTQYFGPGTRLTVL.

The chain couples TRBV6-6 to TRBJ2-1, with TRBD2 matching over 8 bases. This CDR3 spans 17 amino acids. V shed 5 bases, J shed 6 bases, and the junction held 15 bases outside the gene matches. In germline, CDR1 is MNHNY, CDR2 SVGAGI (reference sequence). The CDR3 is CASSPLYTTGLVNEQFF. The DNA for the CDR3 is TGTGCCAGCAGTCCCTTATACACCACGGGACTAGTCAATGAGCAGTTCTTC.

This clone showed up just a few times. This rearrangement joins TRBV6-4 to TRBJ1-5; D is ambiguous. The CDR3 covers 15 residues. CDR1 MRHNA and CDR2 SNTAGT come from the germline V gene. Trimming left V 6 bases short and J 0 bases short, with 12 bases between. CDR3 coding DNA: TGTGCCAGCAGCGATTTCCACAGTAGCAATCAGCCCCAGCATTTT. This gives the protein CASSDFHSSNQPQHF.

The rearrangement uses TRBV7-3 and TRBJ2-3, with D unclear. Per germline, CDR1 SGHTA and CDR2 FQGTGA. This CDR3 contains 13 residues. The germline V and J ends were trimmed by 4 bases and 0 bases, with 5 bases remaining between them. CDR3 nucleotides: TGTGCCAGCAGCTCTTATAGCACAGATACGCAGTATTTT. Translation gives CASSSYSTDTQYF. The entire variable domain, with the rest obtained from reference TRBV7-3 and TRBJ2-3, is as follows: GAGVSQTPSNKVTEKGKYVELRCDPISGHTALYWYRQSLGQGPEFLIYFQGTGAADDSGLPNDRFFAVRPEGSVSTLKIQRTERGDSAVYLCASSSYSTDTQYFGPGTRLTVL.

V is TRBV2 and J is TRBJ1-4; the D is unclear. CDR1 is SNHLY and CDR2 is FYNNEI in the germline V gene. Trimming took off 6 bases at V and 3 bases at J, with 11 bases between the two ends. The CDR3 covers 14 residues. In nucleotides, the CDR3 is TGTGCCAGCAGGCCACGAGAAGCTAATGAAAAACTGTTTTTT. Protein product: CASRPREANEKLFF.

The rearrangement joins TRBV7-8 to TRBJ1-4, with 8 bases identical to TRBD1. The CDR3 is made up of 14 amino acids. The ends lost 7 bases at V and 7 bases at J; junction bases unmatched: 8. Germline CDR1 is SGHVS and CDR2 is FQNEAQ. The CDR3 DNA reads TGTGCCAGCACCCCAGGGGGCCTGAGTGAAAAACTGTTTTTT. Its translation is CASTPGGLSEKLFF.

The V and J genes are TRBV19 and TRBJ1-4; the D gene is possibly TRBD1 (5 bases). Germline CDR1 is LNHDA and CDR2 is SQIVND (reference sequence). This CDR3 spans 12 amino acids. With 4 bases removed from V and 6 bases from J, the gap between germline ends came to 6 bases. Written as DNA, the CDR3 is TGTGCCAGTAGTAGGGGCTATGAAAAACTGTTTTTT. It encodes CASSRGYEKLFF. Full variable domain (outside the CDR3, taken from reference TRBV19 and TRBJ1-4): DGGITQSPKYLFRKEGQNVTLSCEQNLNHDAMYWYRQDPGQGLRLIYYSQIVNDFQKGDIAEGYSVSREKKESFPLTVTSAQKNPTAFYLCASSRGYEKLFFGSGTQLSVL.

This clone was detected once. V usage is TRBV7-3 and J usage is TRBJ1-3; 9 nucleotides match TRBD1. The germline CDR1 and CDR2 sequences are SGHTA and FQGTGA. The trim removed 0 bases at V and 3 bases at J, leaving 3 bases unmatched. The CDR3 covers 16 residues. The CDR3 region has the DNA TGTGCCAGCAGCTTAACGGGGACAGGGAGTGGAAACACCATATATTTT. Its protein product is CASSLTGTGSGNTIYF.

This clone was seen only once. The gene calls are TRBV27 and TRBJ1-2, with 12 bases that match TRBD1. Trimming at V came to 5 bases and at J to 7 bases, leaving 11 bases not matched to a gene. Germline loops: CDR1 MNHEY, CDR2 SMNVEV (reference sequence). The CDR3 consists of 16 residues. CDR3 DNA: TGTGCCAGCAGTCTAACCGGGACAGGGGGCTTCGGTGGCTACACCTTC. Its translation is CASSLTGTGGFGGYTF.

In its sample, this clone was seen many times. This chain links TRBV3-1 (or the pseudogene TRBV3-2) with TRBJ2-5, with D perhaps matching TRBD2 (5 bases). V lost 4 bases and J lost 5, with 29 bases in between. The CDR3 has 19 amino acids. CDR1 LGHDT and CDR2 YNNKEL come from the germline V gene (reference sequence). CDR3: CASSRDEISGLEALETQYF. DNA of the CDR3: TGTGCCAGCAGCCGAGACGAGATAAGTGGACTGGAAGCTTTGGAGACCCAGTACTTC.

The V and J genes are TRBV27 and TRBJ1-5, with D unresolved. Per germline, CDR1 MNHEY and CDR2 SMNVEV (reference sequence). The CDR3 runs to 15 residues. V lost 2 bases and J lost 0, with 8 bases in between. This chain's CDR3 is CASSLVRYSNQPQHF. The DNA for the CDR3 is TGTGCCAGCAGTTTAGTCCGTTATAGCAATCAGCCCCAGCATTTT.

V is TRBV5-1 and J is TRBJ2-7; 11 bases fit TRBD2. Losses at the gene ends were 4 bases for V and 4 bases for J; bases not matched to a gene: 13. The length of the CDR3 is 17 residues. The germline V gene has CDR1 SGHRS and CDR2 YFSETQ. Here the CDR3 DNA reads TGCGCCAGCAGCACGGGACTAGCGGAGGGACTACTGTACGAGCAGTACTTC. Its protein product is CASSTGLAEGLLYEQYF.

The CDR3 reads CASSLNLGNYNEQFF. In DNA form, the CDR3 reads TGTGCCAGCAGTTTGAATCTAGGAAACTACAATGAGCAGTTCTTC. This sequence joins TRBV28 and TRBJ2-1, with D hard to call. CDR1 is MDHEN, CDR2 SYDVKM, per germline. This CDR3 region has 15 residues. V was clipped by 3 bases and J by 3 bases, with 12 bases between them. Drawing the rest from reference TRBV28 and TRBJ2-1, the complete variable domain is DVKVTQSSRYLVKRTGEKVFLECVQDMDHENMFWYRQDPGLGLRLIYFSYDVKMKEKGDIPEGYSVSREKKERFSLILESASTNQTSMYLCASSLNLGNYNEQFFGPGTRLTVL.

The genes are TRBV6-5 and TRBJ2-7; 7 bases align to TRBD1. Unmatched junction bases numbered 10, after V lost 10 bases and J lost 1 base. This CDR3 contains 14 residues. Germline lookup yields CDR1 MNHEY and CDR2 SVGAGI. In DNA form, the CDR3 reads TGTGCCACGGGGCAGGACAGGCCATCCTACGAGCAGTACTTC. It is translated as CATGQDRPSYEQYF.

The genes are TRBV7-8 and TRBJ1-2; D gene ambiguous. Germline V gene data show CDR1 as SGHVS and CDR2 as FQNEAQ. The CDR3 totals 13 residues. V lost 1 base, J lost 8 bases, and 11 bases lay in between. CDR3 sequence reads: CASSLVGGYGYTF. Here the CDR3 DNA reads TGTGCCAGCAGCTTAGTGGGAGGGTACGGCTACACCTTC. The complete variable domain, with remaining parts taken from reference TRBV7-8 and TRBJ1-2, reads GAGVSQSPRYKVAKRGQDVALRCDPISGHVSLFWYQQALGQGPEFLTYFQNEAQLDKSGLPSDRFFAERPEGSVSTLKIQRTQQEDSAVYLCASSLVGGYGYTFGSGTRLTVV.